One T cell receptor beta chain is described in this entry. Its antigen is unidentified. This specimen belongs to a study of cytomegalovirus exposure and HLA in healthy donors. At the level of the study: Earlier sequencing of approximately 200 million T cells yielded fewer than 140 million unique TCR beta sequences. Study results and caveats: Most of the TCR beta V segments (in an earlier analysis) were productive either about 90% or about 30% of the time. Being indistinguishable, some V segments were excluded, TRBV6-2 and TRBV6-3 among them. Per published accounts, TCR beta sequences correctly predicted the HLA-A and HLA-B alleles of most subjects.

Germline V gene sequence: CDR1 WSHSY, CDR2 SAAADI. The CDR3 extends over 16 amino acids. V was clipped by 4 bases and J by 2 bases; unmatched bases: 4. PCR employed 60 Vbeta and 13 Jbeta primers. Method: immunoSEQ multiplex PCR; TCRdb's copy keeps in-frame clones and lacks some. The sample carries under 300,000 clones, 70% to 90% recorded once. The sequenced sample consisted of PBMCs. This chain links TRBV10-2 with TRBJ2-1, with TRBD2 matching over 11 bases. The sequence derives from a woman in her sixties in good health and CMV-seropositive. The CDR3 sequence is CASSGGGLAAYNEQFF. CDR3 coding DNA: TGCGCCAGCAGTGGGGGGGGACTAGCGGCCTACAATGAGCAGTTCTTC.